The TCR beta chain under discussion was sequenced for a study of cytomegalovirus exposure and HLA in healthy donors. With respect to this clone: Its antigen is not identified.

The donors formed part of the roughly 110-subject validation cohort, distinct from the approximately 670-subject first cohort. CDR3 length equals 17 residues. Germline V gene lookup returns CDR1 SGHDT and CDR2 YYEEEE. Deletions cut 4 bases from V and 0 bases from J, with 14 bases between. The table came from immunoSEQ multiplex PCR; TCRdb's copy has only in-frame clones and leaves some out. Among roughly 310,000 clones listed, approximately 91% were seen once. General study findings and limits: The investigators catalogued 164 TCR beta chains as cytomegalovirus-associated.

The V call is TRBV5-6, the J call TRBJ2-6; D uncertain. Material: PBMCs. This clonotype was sampled from a man aged 25-45 years in good health and CMV-seronegative. CDR3 amino acids: CASSGVRGYSGANVLTF. The DNA of the CDR3 is TGTGCCAGCAGCGGCGTTCGAGGATACTCTGGGGCCAACGTCCTGACTTTC.